This record covers a single TCR beta chain. Its antigen is still unknown. Profiling relied on immunoSEQ multiplex PCR, and the TCRdb table lists in-frame clones only, not all of them. The sample shows about 140,000 clones, roughly 88% of them seen only once. This specimen comes from a study of T cell responses to AZD1222 COVID-19 vaccine. General observations from the study: Repertoires were obtained only post-peak T cell response. After two AZD1222 doses, spike-specific TCR breadth and depth rose versus day 0. Mostly white British, mostly female donors; authors suggested clonal diversity may be underestimated.

This CDR3 is built from 19 residues. Trimming at V came to 5 bases and at J to 6 bases, leaving 16 bases not matched to a gene. Germline-derived CDR1 and CDR2 are SGHVS and FNYEAQ. Doses given second, at about 4 or about 12 weeks, were pooled. Sequencing used peripheral blood, obtained 28 days after the second AZD1222 dose. The TCR sequence derives from an adult who received the AZD1222 COVID-19 vaccine. The chain uses TRBV7-6 and TRBJ2-3, with TRBD2 matching 14 bases. CDR3 amino acids: CASSLAGTSGRHSPDTQYF. CDR3 in DNA: TGTGCCAGCAGCCTCGCCGGGACTAGCGGGAGACATTCTCCGGATACGCAGTATTTT. The whole variable domain, remainder taken from reference TRBV7-6 and TRBJ2-3, is GAGVSQSPRYKVTKRGQDVALRCDPISGHVSLYWYRQALGQGPEFLTYFNYEAQQDKSGLPNDRFSAERPEGSISTLTIQRTEQRDSAMYRCASSLAGTSGRHSPDTQYFGPGTRLTVL.